One sample yielded the 11 T cell receptor beta chains listed below, sequenced in a study of cytomegalovirus exposure and HLA in healthy donors (dated by TCRdb to about 2017). Library preparation used the immunoSEQ multiplex PCR assay. For the multiplex PCR, a mixture combining 60 forward primers for TCR Vbeta segments and 13 reverse primers for TCR Jbeta segments was used. In TCRdb, the immuneACCESS table is reduced to in-frame sequences with V and J assigned. These tables do not hold every clone; where another copy was compared, an unresolved V gene accounts for under half, and the others remain unexplained. The sample table lists roughly 100,000 clones, 75% of them with a count of one. In total, the top ten clones hold approximately 1.3% of the sample. Sequenced material: PBMCs. The receptors were sampled from a man between 40 and 49 years old in good health and CMV-seronegative.

This clone occurred a few times. J is TRBJ1-1 and V is TRBV6-5; TRBD1 matches at 7 bases. Germline loops: CDR1 MNHEY, CDR2 SVGAGI. Trimming cost V 5 bases and J 5 bases; bases outside gene matches: 5. The CDR3 runs to 13 residues. The CDR3 loop reads CASSGTAGTEAFF. The CDR3 region has the DNA TGTGCCAGCAGTGGGACAGCGGGTACTGAAGCTTTCTTT.

V is TRBV18 and J is TRBJ2-3, with D unclear. The germline V gene has CDR1 KGHSH and CDR2 LQKENI. The CDR3 is 15 residues long. V was clipped by 0 bases and J by 0 bases, with 7 bases between them. The CDR3 spells CASSPPKPSTDTQYF. CDR3 nucleotides: TGTGCCAGCTCACCACCTAAGCCTAGCACAGATACGCAGTATTTT.

The V gene is TRBV28, the J gene TRBJ1-5, with 8 bases fitting TRBD1. This CDR3 is built from 15 residues. V shed 6 bases, J shed 4 bases, and the junction held 8 bases outside the gene matches. Germline-derived CDR1 and CDR2 are MDHEN and SYDVKM. CDR3 in amino acids: CASSGAGQGNQPQHF. In DNA, the CDR3 is TGTGCCAGCAGCGGGGCTGGACAGGGAAATCAGCCCCAGCATTTT.

The V and J genes are TRBV2 and TRBJ2-2; 10 nucleotides align to TRBD2. J lost 4 bases, V lost 5 bases, and 16 bases had no gene match. Germline-derived CDR1 and CDR2 are SNHLY and FYNNEI. The CDR3 is 19 residues long. CDR3: CASSFKHPLAGASTGELFF. The CDR3, as DNA: TGTGCCAGCAGTTTTAAACACCCTCTAGCGGGAGCTAGCACCGGGGAGCTGTTTTTT. Based on the CDR3 plus reference TRBV2 and TRBJ2-2, the full variable domain is EPEVTQTPSHQVTQMGQEVILRCVPISNHLYFYWYRQILGQKVEFLVSFYNNEISEKSEIFDDQFSVERPDGSNFTLKIRSTKLEDSAMYFCASSFKHPLAGASTGELFFGEGSRLTVL.

V usage is TRBV9 and J usage is TRBJ2-1; D might be TRBD2 (5 bases). This CDR3 comprises 18 residues. The germline gives CDR1 SGDLS, CDR2 YYNGEE. V was cut by 4 bases and J by 4 bases, with 24 bases left in between. CDR3 nucleotide sequence: TGTGCCAGCAGCCCAGACTACCTGACCGGGCACTTATACAATGAGCAGTTCTTC. As protein: CASSPDYLTGHLYNEQFF.

The chain couples TRBV7-6 to TRBJ2-3; 7 positions agree with TRBD1. The germline gives CDR1 SGHVS, CDR2 FNYEAQ. Trimming took 5 bases from V and 4 from J; bases not matched to a gene: 3. The CDR3 totals 13 residues. In DNA, the CDR3 is TGTGCCAGCAGCCGCCAGGGGGCAGATACGCAGTATTTT. Encoded protein: CASSRQGADTQYF.

This sequence joins TRBV9 and TRBJ2-3; weak D call: TRBD2 (5 bases). Germline lookup yields CDR1 SGDLS and CDR2 YYNGEE. The V and J ends lost 0 bases and 3 bases respectively, with 14 bases between them. This CDR3 region has 16 residues. The CDR3 DNA follows: TGTGCCAGCAGCGTAGGGGTGGGGAGAGGGACAGATACGCAGTATTTT. It translates to CASSVGVGRGTDTQYF.

This chain uses TRBV5-4 with TRBJ2-7, with 9 bases fitting TRBD1. CDR1 is SGHNT and CDR2 is YYREEE in the germline V gene (reference sequence). This CDR3 is built from 14 residues. Unmatched junction bases numbered 5, after V lost 0 bases and J lost 7 bases. CDR3 nucleotides: TGTGCCAGCAGCTTGGGGGACAGGGTAGGGGAGCAGTACTTC. Protein: CASSLGDRVGEQYF.

V and J are TRBV10-3 and TRBJ2-5, with 10 bases aligning to TRBD1. The CDR3 is 15 residues long. The junction had 4 bases not matched to a gene; V was cut back by 1 base and J by 5 bases. Germline CDR1 is ENHRY and CDR2 is SYGVKD. CDR3 sequence (DNA): TGTGCCATCAGTGAGTGGACAGGGGGTAGTGAGACCCAGTACTTC. It yields the protein CAISEWTGGSETQYF.

This chain uses TRBV27 with TRBJ2-7; TRBD1 matches at 8 bases. The V gene end was trimmed by 4 bases and the J gene end by 4 bases; junction bases not matched to a gene: 9. Germline lookup yields CDR1 MNHEY and CDR2 SMNVEV (reference sequence). The CDR3 loop spans 15 amino acids. The CDR3 loop reads CASSSGQGLDYEQYF. The CDR3 DNA follows: TGTGCCAGCAGTTCCGGACAGGGCCTGGATTACGAGCAGTACTTC.

The CDR3 protein is CASSVGTGGYTF. The CDR3, as DNA: TGTGCCAGCAGTGTTGGGACTGGCGGCTACACCTTC. The rearrangement uses TRBV2 and TRBJ1-2; D is perhaps TRBD1 (5 bases). The CDR3 is 12 residues long. V shed 4 bases and J shed 8 bases, with 11 bases lying between them. Germline CDR1 and CDR2: SNHLY and FYNNEI.